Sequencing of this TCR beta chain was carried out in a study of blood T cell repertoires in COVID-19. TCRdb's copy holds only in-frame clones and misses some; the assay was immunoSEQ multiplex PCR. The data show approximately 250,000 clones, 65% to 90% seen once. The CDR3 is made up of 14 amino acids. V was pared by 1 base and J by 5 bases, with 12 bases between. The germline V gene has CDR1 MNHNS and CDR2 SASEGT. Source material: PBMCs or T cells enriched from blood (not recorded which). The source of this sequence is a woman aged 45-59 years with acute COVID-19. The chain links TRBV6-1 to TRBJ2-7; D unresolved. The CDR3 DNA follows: TGTGCCAGCAGTGAAGTAGGAGTGCGTAACGAGCAGTACTTC. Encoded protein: CASSEVGVRNEQYF.